This is a list of T cell receptor beta chains from one sample in a study of T cells in Graves' hyperthyroidism and ophthalmopathy. TCRdb recomputed calls from the multiplex PCR reads with MiXCR, one row per CDR3 protein. There are about 320,000 distinct CDR3 sequences in the sample; about 15% occur only once, and roughly 31% lies in the top ten. Sequenced: blood. Receptors were obtained from a young man with Graves' hyperthyroidism. CDR3s include the opening cysteine and the closing phenylalanine or tryptophan. A D gene is named only where the DNA matches it firmly. Clone size, where shown, is once, few, many, or a class for clones that have expanded.

TRBD1	TRBJ2-1	many	TRBV2	TGTGCCAGCAGCGAACAGGGACAGGGGTCGTACAATGAGCAGTTCTTC	CASSEQGQGSYNEQFF
TRBD1	TRBJ1-2	few	TRBV5-1	TGCGCCAGCAGCTCCCAAGGACAGGGGGGCTACACCTTC	CASSSQGQGGYTF
.	TRBJ2-7	.	TRBV7-9	TGTGCCAGCAGCCTCCAATTACCGGGAGAGCAGTACTTC	CASSLQLPGEQYF
TRBD1	TRBJ2-6	many	TRBV6-1	TGTGCCAGCAGTTCCACCCCTGGCAGGGGGCGCGGGGCCAACGTCCTGACTTTC	CASSSTPGRGRGANVLTF
.	TRBJ2-5	many	TRBV2	TGTGCCAGCGTTCGCGGGTCCCAAGAGACCCAGTACTTC	CASVRGSQETQYF
.	TRBJ2-5	.	TRBV11-3	TGTGCCAGCAGCTTTAGGGGGGAGGGAGTGTACCAAGAGACCCAGTACTTC	CASSFRGEGVYQETQYF
TRBD1	TRBJ1-2	many	TRBV5-5	TGTGCCAGCAGCCCACGCGGGACAGTGCCTAACTATGGCTACACCTTC	CASSPRGTVPNYGYTF
TRBD1	TRBJ2-7	many	TRBV18	TGTGCCAGCTCACCTTTGGACAGGAACTACGAGCAGTACTTC	CASSPLDRNYEQYF
.	TRBJ2-2	few	TRBV12-3/TRBV12-4	TGTGCCAGCAGTTTTCGGGCCGGGACCGGGGAGCTGTTTTTT	CASSFRAGTGELFF
.	TRBJ2-1	.	TRBV5-1	TGCGCCAGCAGCCCGACCGGCGGTAGGCGGGATTCTTACAATGAGCAGTTCTTC	CASSPTGGRRDSYNEQFF
TRBD2	TRBJ2-7	many	TRBV6-1	TGTGCCAGCATTCCCGGGACTAGCGGGACGGACGAGCAGTACTTC	CASIPGTSGTDEQYF
.	TRBJ1-1	many	TRBV12-3/TRBV12-4	TGTGCCAGCAGTTTACTACTCGGGCACACTGAAGCTTTCTTT	CASSLLLGHTEAFF
.	TRBJ2-5	.	TRBV6-1	TGTGCCAGCAGTCTGGGCCATAAAGAGACCCAGTACTTC	CASSLGHKETQYF
.	TRBJ2-5	many	TRBV6-1	TGTGCCAGCAGTGAAGCTCCGGGTGGACGGGGAGACCGAGAGACCCAGTACTTC	CASSEAPGGRGDRETQYF
TRBD1	TRBJ1-5	.	TRBV5-5	TGTGCCAGCAGTGACACTCCGGGACAGGGGTCCTGGGGCAATCAGCCCCAGCATTTT	CASSDTPGQGSWGNQPQHF
.	TRBJ2-3	few	TRBV25-1	TGTGCCAGCTCAGGACCCCTAAACACAGATACGCAGTATTTT	CASSGPLNTDTQYF
.	TRBJ1-6	.	TRBV7-9	TGTGCCAGCAGCTCGACAGTTAATTCACCCCTCCACTTT	CASSSTVNSPLHF
.	TRBJ1-2	many	TRBV28	TGTGCCAGCAGTTTGGGGGGAGGGGTAGCTAACTATGGCTACACCTTC	CASSLGGGVANYGYTF
.	TRBJ2-1	many	TRBV12-3/TRBV12-4	TGTGCCAGCAGTTATATCCCTTATGGGGGGTACAATGAGCAGTTCTTC	CASSYIPYGGYNEQFF
TRBD1	TRBJ1-3	few	TRBV19	TGTGCCAGTAGTATAGACTCCGGGACAGGGAGAAACACCATATATTTT	CASSIDSGTGRNTIYF
.	TRBJ2-7	.	TRBV25-1	TGTGCCAGCAGTGAATACGAGGGGGGTCCCTACGAGCAGTACTTC	CASSEYEGGPYEQYF
TRBD2	TRBJ2-3	many	TRBV20-1	TGCAGTGCTAGCCTCCTAGCGGGGGGAATAGATACGCAGTATTTT	CSASLLAGGIDTQYF
.	TRBJ1-2	few	TRBV4-1	TGCGCCAGCAGCCTTTCCCCCAATAACTATGGCTACACCTTC	CASSLSPNNYGYTF
.	TRBJ2-5	few	TRBV20-1	TGCAGTGCTAGCAAGGGTGGAGCACTAGAGACCCAGTACTTC	CSASKGGALETQYF